This TCR beta chain comes out of a study of blood T cell repertoires in COVID-19. As for the study in general: In each case, the material was cDNA or gDNA derived from T cells, B-cell-depleted T cells, or PBMCs.

Per the germline V gene, CDR1 is SGHDN and CDR2 is FVKESK. After removal of 8 bases from V and 9 bases from J, the junction contained 17 bases not matched to a gene. The CDR3 runs 15 residues. In the original workflow: Researchers report that nucleated cell counts were estimated from reference gene primer amplification. TCRdb's table, derived via immunoSEQ multiplex PCR, lists solely in-frame clones and lacks some. The V and J calls and clone size are taken from that table; D and trimming were inferred from the DNA. The sample records roughly 190,000 clones, around 76% being singletons. The TCR comes from a woman aged 60 to 75 with COVID-19, enrolled during active disease. This chain connects TRBV14 to TRBJ2-7, with 9 bases identical to TRBD1. Sequencing used peripheral blood. CDR3 coding DNA: TGTGCCAGCGGCTCCGGGACAGGGAAACCGGTGTCGCAGTACGTC. It is translated as CASGSGTGKPVSQYV.